These 19 T cell receptor beta chains were sequenced from one sample in a study of cytomegalovirus exposure and HLA in healthy donors. TCRdb keeps only in-frame clones here, not all; method: immunoSEQ multiplex PCR. The sample holds 95,000 to 150,000 clones, roughly 95% seen once. Sequenced material: PBMCs. All receptors come from a man aged 18 to 30 in good health and CMV-seronegative.

This clone was seen just once. The rearrangement links TRBV6-5 to TRBJ1-4; 10 positions agree with TRBD1. Germline V gene lookup returns CDR1 MNHEY and CDR2 SVGAGI. The CDR3 runs to 15 residues. The V gene end was trimmed by 6 bases and the J gene end by 5 bases; junction bases not matched to a gene: 6. CDR3 amino acids: CASSHRDRGNEKLFF. The CDR3 nucleotides read TGTGCCAGCAGCCACCGGGACAGGGGAAATGAAAAACTGTTTTTT.

J is TRBJ1-1 and V is TRBV10-3, with D possibly TRBD1 on 6 matching bases. This CDR3 has 15 residues. Germline V lookup: CDR1 ENHRY, CDR2 SYGVKD. Trimming shortened V by 3 bases and J by 1 base, and 12 bases separated the two germline ends. This CDR3 reads CAISDPGHPNTEAFF. In nucleotides, the CDR3 is TGTGCCATCAGTGATCCGGGACACCCGAACACTGAAGCTTTCTTT.

The V and J genes are TRBV6-5 and TRBJ2-7; TRBD1 agrees at 8 bases. The CDR3 has 13 residues. The J segment lost 4 bases and the V segment lost 6 bases, leaving 5 bases of the junction unmatched. From germline, CDR1 is MNHEY and CDR2 SVGAGI. CDR3 residues: CASRTGTGYEQYF. The CDR3 coding sequence is TGTGCCAGCAGAACCGGGACAGGATACGAGCAGTACTTC.

The V call is TRBV9, the J call TRBJ2-5; weak D call: TRBD1 (6 bases). This CDR3 has 14 amino acids. Germline CDR1 is SGDLS and CDR2 is YYNGEE. The V gene lost 4 bases and the J gene lost 0 bases, with 10 bases spanning the gap. For the CDR3, the DNA is TGTGCCAGCAGCCGAACAGGGAACCAAGAGACCCAGTACTTC. Translation: CASSRTGNQETQYF.

This clone was recorded only once. The CDR3 is CASSLDEKLFF. In DNA form, the CDR3 reads TGTGCCAGTAGCCTTGATGAAAAACTGTTTTTT. J is TRBJ1-4 and V is TRBV19; D gene unclear. V was trimmed by 6 bases and J by 6 bases, leaving 5 bases between them. Germline loops: CDR1 LNHDA, CDR2 SQIVND (reference sequence). CDR3 size: 11 residues.

The chain recombines TRBV19 with TRBJ2-3; 9 bases match TRBD2. Germline trimming cut 0 bases from V and 7 bases from J; bases unmatched to any gene: 11. The CDR3 has 17 amino acids. CDR1 LNHDA and CDR2 SQIVND come from the germline V gene (reference sequence). CDR3: CASSIEWASGMGNTQYF. In nucleotides, the CDR3 is TGTGCCAGTAGTATAGAGTGGGCTAGCGGGATGGGAAATACGCAGTATTTT.

This chain links TRBV19 with TRBJ1-5; 7 nucleotides align to TRBD1. V lost 5 bases and J lost 3; bases outside the gene matches: 7. The CDR3 extends over 15 amino acids. CDR1 LNHDA and CDR2 SQIVND come from the germline V gene (reference sequence). The CDR3 protein is CASSSFDRVNQPQHF. In DNA, the CDR3 is TGTGCCAGTAGTTCTTTCGACAGGGTCAATCAGCCCCAGCATTTT.

The chain combines TRBV9 with TRBJ2-2; weak D call: TRBD2 (6 bases). Germline V gene lookup returns CDR1 SGDLS and CDR2 YYNGEE. CDR3 length: 16 amino acids. Trimming pared 4 bases from V and 1 base from J, leaving 14 bases between. CDR3 sequence: CASSPNPRENTGELFF. The CDR3 DNA reads as TGTGCCAGCAGCCCCAATCCGCGGGAGAACACCGGGGAGCTGTTTTTT.

This clone was seen a single time. CDR3 DNA: TGTGCCAGCAGCCGCGGGACAGGGGAAGAGCAGTACTTC. The encoded protein is CASSRGTGEEQYF. J is TRBJ2-7 and V is TRBV4-2; 10 bases fit TRBD1. Trimming at V came to 4 bases and at J to 7 bases, leaving 4 bases not matched to a gene. The germline gives CDR1 LGHNA, CDR2 YNFKEQ. The CDR3 runs to 13 residues.

The V gene is TRBV4-1, the J gene TRBJ1-5; D might be TRBD1 (6 bases). The CDR3 has 13 residues. The germline V and J ends were trimmed by 6 bases and 4 bases, with 10 bases remaining between them. From germline, CDR1 is MGHRA and CDR2 YSYEKL. DNA of the CDR3: TGCGCCAGCAGTACAGGGCCGAATCAGCCCCAGCATTTT. Encoded protein: CASSTGPNQPQHF.

The J gene is TRBJ2-7, the V gene TRBV4-3; TRBD1 might be the D (5 bases). V was shortened by 3 bases and J by 0 bases, with 12 bases between the two germline ends. The CDR3 sequence is 15 residues long. Germline-derived CDR1 and CDR2 are LGHNA and YSLEER. CDR3 protein: CASSQDADTSYEQYF. CDR3 bases: TGCGCCAGCAGCCAGGATGCGGACACCTCCTACGAGCAGTACTTC.

V gene TRBV28 combines with J gene TRBJ2-1, with TRBD1 matching 8 bases. From germline, CDR1 is MDHEN and CDR2 SYDVKM. Losses at the gene ends were 2 bases for V and 8 bases for J; bases not matched to a gene: 8. The CDR3 totals 15 residues. The CDR3 region has the DNA TGTGCCAGCAGTTTAGGTCGGACAGGGCTGTATGAGCAGTTCTTC. Amino acids: CASSLGRTGLYEQFF.

The chain has TRBV10-3 and TRBJ2-3; 9 bases agree with TRBD2. The CDR3 sequence is 16 residues long. Germline lookup yields CDR1 ENHRY and CDR2 SYGVKD. With 8 bases clipped from V and 3 bases from J, the junction kept 12 bases outside the gene matches. The CDR3 loop reads CAIAGGSGRGTDTQYF. CDR3 DNA sequence: TGTGCCATCGCCGGGGGTAGCGGGAGAGGGACAGATACGCAGTATTTT.

The genes are TRBV2 and TRBJ2-1; possible D gene TRBD1, 6 bases. This CDR3 region has 14 residues. From germline, CDR1 is SNHLY and CDR2 FYNNEI. V shed 11 bases and J shed 6 bases, with 20 bases lying between them. In nucleotides, the CDR3 is TGTGCCGTATACAGGGACGGATCGGTCAATGAGCAGTTCTTC. Its translation is CAVYRDGSVNEQFF.

This chain joins TRBV27 and TRBJ2-1; weak D call: TRBD1 (6 bases). Trimming left V 5 bases short and J 6 bases short, with 14 bases between. Germline V gives CDR1 MNHEY, CDR2 SMNVEV (reference sequence). This CDR3 spans 14 amino acids. Written as DNA, the CDR3 is TGTGCCAGCAGTCCTGAACAGGGTTTCAATGAGCAGTTCTTC. Its protein product is CASSPEQGFNEQFF.

The chain uses TRBV28 and TRBJ1-2; TRBD1 is a possible D gene (5 bases). The CDR3 spans 15 residues. The germline gives CDR1 MDHEN, CDR2 SYDVKM. V lost 6 bases to trimming and J lost 2 bases, with 16 bases between them. The CDR3 is CASSILNRGNYGYTF. CDR3 in DNA: TGTGCCAGCAGCATCCTTAACCGGGGGAACTATGGCTACACCTTC.

V gene TRBV13 combines with J gene TRBJ2-7, with 8 bases fitting TRBD1. Unmatched junction bases numbered 4, after V lost 5 bases and J lost 1 base. This CDR3 comprises 14 residues. Per germline, CDR1 PRHDT and CDR2 FYEKMQ (reference sequence). The CDR3 sequence: CASSQGAGSYEQYF. The CDR3, as DNA: TGTGCCAGCAGCCAGGGGGCGGGATCCTACGAGCAGTACTTC.

This chain connects TRBV5-4 to TRBJ2-1, with D perhaps matching TRBD2 (6 bases). Germline CDR1 SGHNT, CDR2 YYREEE (reference sequence). This CDR3 is built from 17 residues. The V end was cut by 4 bases, the J end by 0 bases, with 17 bases between. The CDR3: CASSGHKTGVSYNEQFF. For the CDR3, the DNA is TGTGCCAGCAGCGGCCACAAAACGGGGGTCTCCTACAATGAGCAGTTCTTC.

The chain employs TRBV15 and TRBJ1-1; D is uncertain. The CDR3 spans 14 residues. Trimming stripped 1 base from V and 2 bases from J, with 8 bases between. Germline CDR1 and CDR2: LNHNV and YYDKDF (reference sequence). This chain's CDR3 is CATSRVRFNTEAFF. CDR3 bases: TGTGCCACCAGCAGAGTCAGATTCAACACTGAAGCTTTCTTT.